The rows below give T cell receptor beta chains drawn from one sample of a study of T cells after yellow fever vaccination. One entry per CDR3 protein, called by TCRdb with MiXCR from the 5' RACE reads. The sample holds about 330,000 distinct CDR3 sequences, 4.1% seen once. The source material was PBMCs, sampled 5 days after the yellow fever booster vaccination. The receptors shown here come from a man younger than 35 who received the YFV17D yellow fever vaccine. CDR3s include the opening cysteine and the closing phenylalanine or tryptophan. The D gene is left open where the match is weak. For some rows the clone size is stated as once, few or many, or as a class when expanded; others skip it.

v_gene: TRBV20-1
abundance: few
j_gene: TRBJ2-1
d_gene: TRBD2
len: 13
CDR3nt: TGCAGTGCCCCGGGACTAGCGGGAAATGAGCAGTTCTTC
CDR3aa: CSAPGLAGNEQFF

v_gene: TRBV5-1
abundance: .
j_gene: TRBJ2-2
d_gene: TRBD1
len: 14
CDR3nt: TGCGCCAGCAGCTTGCAGGGGGACACCGGGGAGCTGTTTTTT
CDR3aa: CASSLQGDTGELFF

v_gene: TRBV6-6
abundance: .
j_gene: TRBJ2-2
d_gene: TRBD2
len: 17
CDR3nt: TGTGCCAGCAGTCCCCCCGCTAGCGGGATCCCACGTAGAGAGCTGTTTTTT
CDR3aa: CASSPPASGIPRRELFF

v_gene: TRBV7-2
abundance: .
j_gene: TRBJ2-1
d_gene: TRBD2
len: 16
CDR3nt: TGTGCCAGCAGCTTAGGTGGGACTAGCGGACGCAATGAGCAGTTCTTC
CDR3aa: CASSLGGTSGRNEQFF

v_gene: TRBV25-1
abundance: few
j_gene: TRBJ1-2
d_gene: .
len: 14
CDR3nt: TGTGCCAGCACTCGAGCAGGTGCAAACTATGGCTACACCTTC
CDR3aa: CASTRAGANYGYTF

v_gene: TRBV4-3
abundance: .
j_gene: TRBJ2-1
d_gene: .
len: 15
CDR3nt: TGCGCCAGCAGCCAAGAACCCCACCCCCTCAATGAGCAGTTCTTC
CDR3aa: CASSQEPHPLNEQFF

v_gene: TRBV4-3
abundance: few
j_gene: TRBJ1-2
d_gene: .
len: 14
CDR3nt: TGCGCCAGCAGCCAGGCGACAGCCAACTATGGCTACACCTTC
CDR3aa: CASSQATANYGYTF

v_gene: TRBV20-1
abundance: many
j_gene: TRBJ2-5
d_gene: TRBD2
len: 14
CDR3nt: TGCAGTGCTAGAGGACTAGCGGGGAAAGAGACCCAGTACTTC
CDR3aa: CSARGLAGKETQYF

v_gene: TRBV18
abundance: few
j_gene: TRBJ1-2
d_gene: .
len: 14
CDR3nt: TGTGCCAGCTCATCGGGACGACAGAACTATGGCTACACCTTC
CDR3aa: CASSSGRQNYGYTF

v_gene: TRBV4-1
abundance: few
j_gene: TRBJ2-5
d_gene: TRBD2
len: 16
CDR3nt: TGCGCCAGCAGCCAAGAGGGAGGGCCCCTCCAAGAGACCCAGTACTTC
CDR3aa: CASSQEGGPLQETQYF

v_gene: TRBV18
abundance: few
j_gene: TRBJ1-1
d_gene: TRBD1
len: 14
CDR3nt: TGTGCCAGCTCACCGACCGGGACAGCTACTGAAGCTTTCTTT
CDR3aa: CASSPTGTATEAFF

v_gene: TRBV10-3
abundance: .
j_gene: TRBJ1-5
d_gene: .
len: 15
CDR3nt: TGTGCCATCAGTCCCCCACGGGGGACTGATCAGCCCCAGCATTTT
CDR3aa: CAISPPRGTDQPQHF

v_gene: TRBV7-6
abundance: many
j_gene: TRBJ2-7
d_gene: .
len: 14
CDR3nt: TGTGCCAGCAGCTACAGTGCCCTGTCCTACGAGCAGTACTTC
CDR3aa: CASSYSALSYEQYF

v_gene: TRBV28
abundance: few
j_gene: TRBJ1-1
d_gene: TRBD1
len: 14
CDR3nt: TGTGCCAGCAGTTTAACGGGACAGGGGGCTGAAGCTTTCTTT
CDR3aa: CASSLTGQGAEAFF

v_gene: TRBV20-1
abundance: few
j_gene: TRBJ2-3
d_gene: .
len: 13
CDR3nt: TGCAGTGCTCCTGCGGCTAGCACAGATACGCAGTATTTT
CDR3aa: CSAPAASTDTQYF

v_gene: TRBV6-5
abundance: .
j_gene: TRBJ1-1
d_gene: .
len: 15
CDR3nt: TGTGCCAGCAGTGATCACAGGGCCTCGAACACTGAAGCTTTCTTT
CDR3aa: CASSDHRASNTEAFF

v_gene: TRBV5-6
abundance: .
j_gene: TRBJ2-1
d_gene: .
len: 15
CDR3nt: TGTGCCAGCAGCCGCGGACGGGGACCCTACAATGAGCAGTTCTTC
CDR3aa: CASSRGRGPYNEQFF

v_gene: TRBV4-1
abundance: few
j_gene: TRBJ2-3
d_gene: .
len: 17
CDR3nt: TGCGCCAGCAGCCAAGAACCCGGGACTTTGCGCACAGATACGCAGTATTTT
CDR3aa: CASSQEPGTLRTDTQYF

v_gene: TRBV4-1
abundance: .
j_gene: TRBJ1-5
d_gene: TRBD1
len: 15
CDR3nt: TGCGCCAGCAGTCCTACAGGGGGTCGCAATCAGCCCCAGCATTTT
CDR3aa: CASSPTGGRNQPQHF

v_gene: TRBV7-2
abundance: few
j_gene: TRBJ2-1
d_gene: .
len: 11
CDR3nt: TGTGCCAGCAGATGGAGGAATGAGCAGTTCTTC
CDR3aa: CASRWRNEQFF

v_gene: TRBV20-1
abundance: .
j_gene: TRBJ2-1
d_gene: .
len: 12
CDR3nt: TGCAGTGCCCCCGGGACATTTGGGATGCAGTTCTTC
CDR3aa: CSAPGTFGMQFF